This is a list of T cell receptor beta chains from one sample in a study of T cell clusters in autoimmune cytopenias. For each CDR3 protein, TCRdb gives one entry from its re-call of the multiplex PCR reads, without DNA. In total, the table holds roughly 3,000 distinct CDR3 sequences. What was sequenced was peripheral blood. Receptors originate from a human donor with an autoimmune cytopenia or autoimmune hepatitis (not recorded which). CDR3s include the opening cysteine and the closing phenylalanine or tryptophan. Part of the rows lack a size; the others show once, few, many or a class for expanded clones.

clone size,V gene,J gene,CDR3 protein
medium-sized,TRBV29-1,TRBJ1-5,CSVLPQGMNQPQHF
.,TRBV6-5,TRBJ2-1,CASSEVASGAGRYNEQFF
medium-sized,TRBV12-3/TRBV12-4,TRBJ2-5,CASSPPRLAETQYF
medium-sized,TRBV19,TRBJ2-1,CASSARTAYNEQFF
.,TRBV27,TRBJ1-1,CASTPRVGGDTEAFF
.,TRBV12-3/TRBV12-4,TRBJ1-2,CASSLEDRGSLGYTF
.,TRBV12-3/TRBV12-4,TRBJ1-5,CASSLGGSQPQHF
.,TRBV12-3/TRBV12-4,TRBJ2-5,CASGVLEETQYF
medium-sized,TRBV13,TRBJ2-3,CASSLSGGGDTQYF
.,TRBV12-3/TRBV12-4,TRBJ1-4,CASRAGVTGNEKLFF
.,TRBV11-3,TRBJ1-5,CARSPRRQGGRSNQPQHF
medium-sized,TRBV6-5,TRBJ1-5,CASSYGGGGQPQHF
.,TRBV20-1,TRBJ2-2,CSARDGRLNTGELFF
medium-sized,TRBV12-3/TRBV12-4,TRBJ1-2,CATGRLEGYTF
.,TRBV11-3,TRBJ2-7,CASSSEARTGGNEQYF
.,TRBV6-1,TRBJ1-2,CASKERVGYTF
.,TRBV15,TRBJ2-1,CATRSGTSSYNEQFF
medium-sized,TRBV30,TRBJ2-1,CAWSGGARNEQFF
.,TRBV13,TRBJ1-1,CASSLWGRTANTEAFF
.,TRBV11-3,TRBJ2-3,CASNRKTTDTQYF
medium-sized,TRBV13,TRBJ2-7,CASSSGTESYEQYF
.,TRBV13,TRBJ1-5,CASSLGVNQPQHF
medium-sized,TRBV15,TRBJ2-7,CATSGGVTGDEQYF
medium-sized,TRBV11-3,TRBJ1-1,CASSSGRPEAFF
medium-sized,TRBV19,TRBJ1-3,CASTYDQAYRNTIYF
medium-sized,TRBV29-1,TRBJ2-1,CSVVRGWSSYNEQFF
.,TRBV6-5,TRBJ2-7,CASSYSTGKTYEQYF
.,TRBV27,TRBJ2-3,CASSEGATDTQYF
medium-sized,TRBV30,TRBJ1-6,CAWSDRGWNSPLHF
large,TRBV13,TRBJ2-7,CASTAVGSYEQYF
.,TRBV30,TRBJ2-3,CAWSVQGTDTQYF
.,TRBV11-3,TRBJ1-1,CASSLEAAEAFF
.,TRBV11-3,TRBJ2-2,CASSRGGANTGELFF
.,TRBV6-1,TRBJ2-6,CACPFSGANVLTF
.,TRBV27,TRBJ1-2,CASSKSWDEWDYGYTF
.,TRBV19,TRBJ1-5,CASSMNGINQPQHF
medium-sized,TRBV12-3/TRBV12-4,TRBJ1-5,CASRGLADGQPQHF
medium-sized,TRBV30,TRBJ1-6,CAWSVGTGDSPLHF
.,TRBV6-5,TRBJ2-7,CASSSRGPTNYEQYF
medium-sized,TRBV6-5,TRBJ1-6,CASTLHVNSPLHF
.,TRBV6-1,TRBJ1-2,CASIQAGGRGYTF
.,TRBV27,TRBJ2-3,CASSRERADTQYF
medium-sized,TRBV15,TRBJ2-7,CATSRDRASYEQYF
medium-sized,TRBV30,TRBJ2-3,CAWSVSPSATDTQYF
medium-sized,TRBV19,TRBJ2-5,CASSIAETQYF
.,TRBV6-5,TRBJ2-4,CASRPTLRGEDIQYF
.,TRBV7-9,TRBJ1-1,CASSLGEEAFF
.,TRBV7-6,TRBJ1-6,CASSLDSEGSSYNSPLHF
.,TRBV7-2,TRBJ2-1,CASSPTPYNEQFF
medium-sized,TRBV29-1,TRBJ2-1,CSVEGAGGYNEQFF
medium-sized,TRBV15,TRBJ1-1,CATSREVGYTEAFF
.,TRBV19,TRBJ1-2,CASSALLGELPTDGYTF
medium-sized,TRBV11-3,TRBJ2-7,CASSSGPADVGEQYF